This entry concerns a single T cell receptor beta chain. In this sample, this clone turned up a few times. Its target antigen remains unknown. Base qualities were left out, and no much larger clone turns up one base away. The data stem from a study of metastatic and nonmetastatic thyroid tumors (dated by TCRdb to 2018 to 2021). Background for the entire study: For patients with malignant and with benign thyroid disease, the researchers compared repertoires between peripheral blood samples and tumor or nodule tissue samples. The investigation overall reported the following: In both blood and tumor samples, malignant tumors were reported to have significantly higher TCR beta diversity than benign nodules.

Libraries came from PCR. Data came from an Illumina HiSeq 4000. High-throughput sequencing was used to profile the CDR3 region of the TCR beta-chain in every patient. Per the source publication's procedure: Drawing on CDR3 differences between clinicopathological groups, the researchers built a classifier meant to tell apart patients with distant-metastatic papillary thyroid cancer. Repertoire diversity was assessed with the Shannon index, and tumor-blood repertoire similarity with the Morisita-Horn index. In-frame beta chains were kept once TCRdb had trimmed the public reads at Q25 with fastp and called clones with MiXCR. For this entry, the V and J calls and clone size follow TCRdb and not the study's own pipeline. The sample table lists over 50,000 clones, less than 30% of them with a count of one. The ten most abundant clones make up more than 15% of the sample. Before undergoing thyroid surgery, none of the patients had been given any kind of treatment. Patient clinical samples collected from 2012 to 2018 were retrospectively analysed using T-cell receptor beta sequencing.

The CDR3 spans 12 residues, from the cysteine through the phenylalanine. Kept here is only the CDR3 DNA, which spans 36 bases and is read in frame from base 1. V and J lose 6 bases and 8 bases, and a span of 17 bases separates them. According to the germline V gene (reference sequence), CDR1 reads DFQATT and CDR2 reads SNEGSKA. The V gene is TRBV20-1 and the J gene is TRBJ2-7; TRBD1 is possibly the D segment (6 matching bases). The clonotype originates from a female donor with papillary thyroid cancer or a benign thyroid nodule (not recorded which). Some clones in this sample may be carry-over from other donors' samples. The sample consisted of blood. The DNA sequence is given as TGCAGTGCCTCCGGACAGCCTCCAAAGCAGTACTTC. This is translated as CSASGQPPKQYF.